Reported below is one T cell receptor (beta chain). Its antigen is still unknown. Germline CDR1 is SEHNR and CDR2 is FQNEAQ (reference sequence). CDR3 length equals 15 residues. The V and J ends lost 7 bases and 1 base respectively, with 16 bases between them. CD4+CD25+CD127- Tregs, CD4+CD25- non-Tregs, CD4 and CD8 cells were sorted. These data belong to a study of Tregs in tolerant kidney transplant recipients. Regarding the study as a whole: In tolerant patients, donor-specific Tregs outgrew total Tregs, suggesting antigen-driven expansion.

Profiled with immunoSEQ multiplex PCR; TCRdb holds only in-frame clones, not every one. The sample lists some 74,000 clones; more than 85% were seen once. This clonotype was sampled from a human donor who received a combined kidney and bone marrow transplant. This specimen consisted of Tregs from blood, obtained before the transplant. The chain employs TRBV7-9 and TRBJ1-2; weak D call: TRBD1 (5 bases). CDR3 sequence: CASTDWGGYNYGYTF. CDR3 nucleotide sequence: TGTGCCAGCACCGACTGGGGGGGGTATAACTATGGCTACACCTTC.